Listed below are T cell receptor beta chains from one sample, sequenced in a study of regulatory T cells in long-lasting Graves disease. TCRdb analysed the multiplex PCR reads with MiXCR anew, one entry per CDR3 protein. The sample holds hundreds of thousands of distinct CDR3 sequences, around 11% seen once. The sample also formed part of further work on T cells in Graves' hyperthyroidism and ophthalmopathy.

Sequencing was performed on peripheral blood mononuclear cells (PBMCs), taken at new diagnosis, from a patient treated with antithyroid drugs. Receptor source: a woman in her 30s with Graves disease. Both conserved end residues are part of each CDR3. Each record gives: V gene, D gene, clone size, J gene, CDR3 DNA, CDR3 protein. D genes are given only for firm matches. The size field reads once, few, many, or a class for an expanded clone.

>TRBV6-2/TRBV6-3|TRBD2|many|TRBJ2-1
TGTGCCAGCGTGGCGGGGGCGGGAGGGCCCGATGAGCAGTTCTTC
CASVAGAGGPDEQFF
>TRBV27|TRBD1|many|TRBJ1-6
TGTGCCAGCAGTCCGCCGGACAGGTTTAATTCACCCCTCCACTTT
CASSPPDRFNSPLHF
>TRBV2|-|few|TRBJ1-2
TGTGCCAGCAGTGACAGGTCGGTCTATGGCTACACCTTC
CASSDRSVYGYTF
>TRBV20-1|TRBD2|many|TRBJ2-5
TGCAGTGCTAGAGAGAGTAGCGGGATGGTTGAGACCCAGTACTTC
CSARESSGMVETQYF
>TRBV28|-|many|TRBJ2-7
TGTGCCAGCACCCCTCCATTTACCTACGAGCAGTACTTC
CASTPPFTYEQYF
>TRBV2|-|many|TRBJ2-2
TGTGCCAGCAGTGACCGGGTCGATGTGGGCGGGGAGCTGTTTTTT
CASSDRVDVGGELFF
>TRBV28|TRBD1|few|TRBJ2-7
TGTGCCAGCAGCCGCCCCGGACAGGGGAACTCCTACGAGCAGTACTTC
CASSRPGQGNSYEQYF
>TRBV20-1|-|few|TRBJ2-7
TGCAGTGCTACCATCCCCGAGGTACCCGAGCAGTACTTC
CSATIPEVPEQYF
>TRBV2|TRBD1|many|TRBJ1-2
TGTGCCAGCGGGACAGGGGATAACTATGGCTACACCTTC
CASGTGDNYGYTF
>TRBV13|TRBD2|many|TRBJ2-5
TGTGCCAGCAGCCCAGGGACCAGCGGGACTTTCGAGACCCAGTACTTC
CASSPGTSGTFETQYF